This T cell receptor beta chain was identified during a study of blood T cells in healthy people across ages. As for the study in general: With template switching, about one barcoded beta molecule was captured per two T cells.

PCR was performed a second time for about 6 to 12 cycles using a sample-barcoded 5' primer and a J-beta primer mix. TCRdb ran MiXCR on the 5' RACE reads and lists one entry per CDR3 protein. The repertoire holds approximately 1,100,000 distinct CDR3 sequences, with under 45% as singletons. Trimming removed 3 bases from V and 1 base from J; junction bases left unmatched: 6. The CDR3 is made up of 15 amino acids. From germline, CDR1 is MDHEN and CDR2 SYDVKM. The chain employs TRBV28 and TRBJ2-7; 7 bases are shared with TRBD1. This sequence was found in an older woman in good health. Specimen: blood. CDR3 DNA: TGTGCCAGCAGTTTGGTAGGGGGCCCATCCTACGAGCAGTACTTC. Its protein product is CASSLVGGPSYEQYF.